The present T cell receptor (beta chain) was sequenced within a study of control samples from healthy donors and cancer patients. Sequencing was performed with immunoSEQ multiplex PCR; in TCRdb, only in-frame clones are kept and a portion is missing. The table includes more than 150,000 clones, 85% to 95% detected once. The sequence came from a man aged 18 to 29 in good health. Sequencing used blood.

CDR3 nucleotides: TGTGCCAGCAGTTCGACGACAGGCCCCCTCTACGAGCAGTACTTC. Residues: CASSSTTGPLYEQYF. This rearrangement joins TRBV27 to TRBJ2-7; a weak D match, TRBD1 (6 bases). Germline V gene data show CDR1 as MNHEY and CDR2 as SMNVEV (reference sequence). V was shortened by 4 bases and J by 3 bases, with 16 bases between the two germline ends. The CDR3 spans 15 residues.